This TCR beta chain appears in the sequencing data of a study of control samples from healthy donors and cancer patients. TCRdb's table, derived via immunoSEQ multiplex PCR, lists solely in-frame clones and lacks some. The table shows some 120,000 clones, with almost 95% occurring only once. V gave up 2 bases and J gave up 2 bases, with 11 bases separating them. From germline, CDR1 is SGHRS and CDR2 YFSETQ. There are 15 residues in the CDR3. Sequenced sample: PBMCs. This chain connects TRBV5-1 to TRBJ2-1, with D maybe TRBD2 (6 bases). This receptor was obtained from an elderly man with head and neck cancer. CDR3 protein: CASSLVAGTYNEQFF. The CDR3 coding sequence is TGCGCCAGCAGCTTAGTGGCGGGAACCTACAATGAGCAGTTCTTC.